The clone carrying this TCR beta chain was found once. Its antigen remains unknown. Trimming removed 5 bases from V and 1 base from J; junction bases left unmatched: 7. CDR3 size: 16 residues. CDR1 and CDR2 from the germline V gene are LNHDA and SQIVND (reference sequence). These data originate in a study of T cells in narcolepsy. Study-level findings and limits: HCRT-specific and TRIB2-specific autoreactive clonotypes appeared among same-patient CSF and blood CD4+ clonotypes. In some patient and control memory CD4+ samples, autoreactive clones were absent.

TCRdb's table, derived via immunoSEQ multiplex PCR, lists solely in-frame clones and lacks some. The data show 25,000 to 35,000 clones, with around four fifths seen just once and 0.9% to 1.2% held by the top ten. This chain joins TRBV19 and TRBJ1-5; 8 bases are a match to TRBD1. Sequenced sample: CD45RA- memory CD4+ T cells from PBMCs. The source is a human donor with narcolepsy. CDR3 protein: CASSSRQGWSNQPQHF. The CDR3 bases are TGTGCCAGTAGTTCTCGACAGGGGTGGAGCAATCAGCCCCAGCATTTT.